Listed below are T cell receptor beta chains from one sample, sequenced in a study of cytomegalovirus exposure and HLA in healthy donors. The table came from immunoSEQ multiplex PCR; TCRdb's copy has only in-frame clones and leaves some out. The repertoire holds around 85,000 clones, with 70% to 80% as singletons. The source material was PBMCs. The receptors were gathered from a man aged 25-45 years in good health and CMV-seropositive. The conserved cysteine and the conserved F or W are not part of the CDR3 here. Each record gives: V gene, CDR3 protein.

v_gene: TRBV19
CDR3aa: ASSPGTGAGELF

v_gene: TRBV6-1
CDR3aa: ASSEVLAGAYEQF

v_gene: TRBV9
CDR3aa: ASSTWTGETQY

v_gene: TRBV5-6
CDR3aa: ASSRGRTDTQY

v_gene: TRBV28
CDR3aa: ASSLLAGGVEQY

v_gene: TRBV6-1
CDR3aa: ASSPTGSSYNEQF

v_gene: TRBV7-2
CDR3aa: ASSFSGGAYEQY

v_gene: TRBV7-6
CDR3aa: ASSSSGFDEQY

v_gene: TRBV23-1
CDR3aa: ASSLIVPSGGVRSPLH

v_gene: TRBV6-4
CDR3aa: ASSDFWTSGRNEQF

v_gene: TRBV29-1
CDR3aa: SVFSGNYEGEQF

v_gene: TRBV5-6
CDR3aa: ASSLRGRGNQPQH

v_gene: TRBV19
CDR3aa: ASSITLADPYEQY

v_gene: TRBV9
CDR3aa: ASSGTGTTLMNEQF

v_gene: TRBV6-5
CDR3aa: ASSYEAGTYEQY

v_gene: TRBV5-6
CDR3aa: ASSYRLGPQTNSPLH

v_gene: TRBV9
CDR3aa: ASSAGTGAGNQPQH

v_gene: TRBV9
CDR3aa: ASGGEGDTQY

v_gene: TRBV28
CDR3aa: ASRSVLRGTSGINEQF

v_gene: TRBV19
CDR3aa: ASRSGGGGGNQPQH

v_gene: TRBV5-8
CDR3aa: ASNLGVLNTEAF

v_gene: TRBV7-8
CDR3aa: ASSFESGGGKNQPQN

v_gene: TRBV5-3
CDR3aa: ARSTSEVRARHTIY

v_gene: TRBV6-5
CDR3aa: ASRPTENTEAF

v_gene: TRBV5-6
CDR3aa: ASSFPHSAGELF

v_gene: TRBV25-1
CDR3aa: ASSGDTTDGYT

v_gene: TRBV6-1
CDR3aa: ASSEAGGSNSPLH

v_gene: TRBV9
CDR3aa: ASSAPAATEETQY

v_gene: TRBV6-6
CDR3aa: ASSWAGRSGANVLT

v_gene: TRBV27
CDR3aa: ASSSYRGQDGYT

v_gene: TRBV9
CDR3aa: ASSVQGQMNTEAF

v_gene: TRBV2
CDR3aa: ASSEGPWVSPLH

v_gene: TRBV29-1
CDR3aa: SVLPGYTEAF

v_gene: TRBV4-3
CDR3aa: ASSQEWRAGGPRGTQY

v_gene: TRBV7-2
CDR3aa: ASSFVTGNQPQH

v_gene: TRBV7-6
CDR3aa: ASSLGDRGGSPLH

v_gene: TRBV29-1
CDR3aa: SGRGQGQTEAF

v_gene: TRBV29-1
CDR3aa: SVDSVVRTKGY

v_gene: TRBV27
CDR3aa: ASSLIYQGAPYEQY

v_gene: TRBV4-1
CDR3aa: ASSQDPSGIRNEQF

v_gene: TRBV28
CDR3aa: ASSFILGRDGQPQH

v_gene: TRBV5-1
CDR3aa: ASRPGTLNQPQH

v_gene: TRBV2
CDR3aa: ASSETVGNTIY

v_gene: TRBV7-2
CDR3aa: ASSPGTLSTNEKLF

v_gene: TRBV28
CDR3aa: ASSRQGAYYGYT

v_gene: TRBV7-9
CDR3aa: ASSLGGGNTGELF